Each of the 32 T cell receptor beta chains below was sequenced from the same sample in a study of vaccination and CD4 T cells after COVID-19. Cultured CD4+ T-cell DNA underwent Oncomine TCR Beta short-read sequencing. TCRdb re-called the PCR reads through MiXCR, storing one row per CDR3 protein. The profile shows about 12,000 distinct CDR3 sequences, around 60% of them singletons. Treatment of the sample: roughly ten-day PBMC culture with coronavirus spike peptide pools or control peptides (ViraFEST assay). These receptors' targets are unknown. Sample: CD4+ T cells from blood, cultured in vitro. The receptor set was obtained from a human donor who had recovered from COVID-19.

The rearrangement links TRBV2 to TRBJ2-2, with 8 bases lining up with TRBD1. Looked up from germline, CDR1 is SNHLY and CDR2 is FYNNEI. Trimming cost V 3 bases and J 0 bases; bases outside gene matches: 0. This CDR3 contains 15 residues. CDR3 nucleotide sequence: TGTGCCAGCAGTGACAGGGGGCCGAACACCGGGGAGCTGTTTTTT. This sequence encodes CASSDRGPNTGELFF.

This clonotype was picked up one time. CDR3 residues: CASRVLAGGGTQYF. For the CDR3, the DNA is TGTGCCAGCAGGGTACTAGCGGGAGGAGGGACCCAGTACTTC. The chain employs TRBV6-1 and TRBJ2-5; TRBD2 aligns across 12 bases. The J segment lost 7 bases and the V segment lost 6 bases, leaving 6 bases of the junction unmatched. This CDR3 spans 14 amino acids. The germline V gene has CDR1 MNHNS and CDR2 SASEGT.

The CDR3 protein is CASSLYQGTQETQYF. CDR3 DNA sequence: TGCGCCAGCAGCTTGTATCAGGGGACACAAGAGACCCAGTACTTC. The chain links TRBV5-1 to TRBJ2-5; D may be TRBD1 (6 bases). This CDR3 comprises 15 residues. V shed 1 base and J shed 2 bases, with 12 bases lying between them. CDR1 SGHRS and CDR2 YFSETQ come from the germline V gene.

V usage is TRBV6-1 and J usage is TRBJ1-6; D might be TRBD1 (5 bases). The V gene lost 3 bases and the J gene lost 18 bases, with 21 bases spanning the gap. Germline loops: CDR1 MNHNS, CDR2 SASEGT. The CDR3 runs 14 residues. The CDR3 here is CASSDRLTGREPHF. The CDR3 DNA sequence: TGTGCCAGCAGTGATCGATTGACGGGCAGGGAGCCCCACTTT.

This clonotype has a handful of counts. CDR3 sequence reads: CASRPDSSGANVLTF. The CDR3 nucleotides are TGTGCCAGCAGACCTGATAGCTCTGGGGCCAACGTCCTGACTTTC. The V and J genes are TRBV6-1 and TRBJ2-6, with D unresolved. Between the trimmed V and J ends, which lost 6 bases and 0 bases, there was a span of 9 bases. CDR1 and CDR2 (germline): MNHNS, SASEGT. The CDR3 has 15 amino acids.

V usage is TRBV27 and J usage is TRBJ1-4, with D possibly TRBD1 on 6 matching bases. CDR1 MNHEY and CDR2 SMNVEV come from the germline V gene (reference sequence). The CDR3 runs 15 residues. V was trimmed by 7 bases and J by 4 bases, leaving 16 bases between them. In nucleotides, the CDR3 is TGTGCCAGCATCCCGTTCAGGGGCATTAATGAAAAACTGTTTTTT. This sequence encodes CASIPFRGINEKLFF.

This clonotype occurred a few times. The genes are TRBV6-1 and TRBJ1-2, with 8 bases that match TRBD1. The CDR3 length is 15 residues. V shed 5 bases and J 8 bases; nucleotides not matched to a gene: 13. Germline loops: CDR1 MNHNS, CDR2 SASEGT. This CDR3 is CASSHYGTGPGGYTF. Here the CDR3 DNA reads TGTGCCAGCAGTCATTATGGGACAGGCCCGGGCGGCTACACCTTC.

The chain recombines TRBV19 with TRBJ2-4, with a weak D call TRBD1 (6 bases). V lost 4 bases and J 2 bases, leaving 12 bases between the germline ends. The CDR3 covers 15 residues. CDR1 and CDR2 (germline): LNHDA, SQIVND (reference sequence). The CDR3 DNA is TGTGCCAGTAGTAGAGGGGGAACCTCCAAAAACATTCAGTACTTC. Encoded protein: CASSRGGTSKNIQYF. Full variable domain (remainder filled in from reference TRBV19 and TRBJ2-4): DGGITQSPKYLFRKEGQNVTLSCEQNLNHDAMYWYRQDPGQGLRLIYYSQIVNDFQKGDIAEGYSVSREKKESFPLTVTSAQKNPTAFYLCASSRGGTSKNIQYFGAGTRLSVL.

This sequence joins TRBV25-1 and TRBJ2-5; 8 bases align to TRBD2. The V and J ends lost 4 bases and 1 base, in that order; junction bases with no gene match: 14. The germline V gene encodes CDR1 MGHDK and CDR2 SYGVNS. The CDR3 contains 18 residues. CDR3 protein: CASSATSGVGGTQETQYF. The CDR3 DNA reads TGTGCCAGCAGTGCCACTAGCGGTGTTGGGGGAACCCAAGAGACCCAGTACTTC.

The table lists this clonotype with a few counts. The chain joins TRBV11-2 to TRBJ2-3; 9 bases match TRBD2. The V gene end was trimmed by 1 base and the J gene end by 5 bases; junction bases not matched to a gene: 10. The CDR3 extends over 17 amino acids. In germline, CDR1 is SGHAT, CDR2 FQNNGV. The CDR3: CASSLVGGRAEEDTQYF. In DNA form, the CDR3 reads TGTGCCAGCAGCTTAGTTGGCGGGAGGGCCGAGGAAGATACGCAGTATTTT. Using reference TRBV11-2 and TRBJ2-3 for the parts outside the CDR3, the full variable domain is EAGVAQSPRYKIIEKRQSVAFWCNPISGHATLYWYQQILGQGPKLLIQFQNNGVVDDSQLPKDRFSAERLKGVDSTLKIQPAKLEDSAVYLCASSLVGGRAEEDTQYFGPGTRLTVL.

J is TRBJ2-2 and V is TRBV15; 11 nucleotides align to TRBD1. Germline V gene sequence: CDR1 LNHNV, CDR2 YYDKDF (reference sequence). The CDR3 is 22 amino acids. Germline trimming cut 3 bases from V and 6 bases from J; bases unmatched to any gene: 24. The CDR3 loop is CATSSLLGKTGTGGRDAGELFF. The CDR3 DNA sequence: TGTGCCACCAGCAGCCTCCTAGGAAAAACCGGGACAGGGGGACGAGACGCCGGGGAGCTGTTTTTT.

This chain links TRBV5-6 with TRBJ1-3; D unresolved. Trimming cost V 4 bases and J 4 bases, with 9 bases left between them. The CDR3 totals 13 residues. Germline loops: CDR1 SGHDT, CDR2 YYEEEE. The CDR3 here is CASSRDGGNTIYF. CDR3 DNA sequence: TGTGCCAGCAGCCGTGACGGGGGAAACACCATATATTTT. Together with reference TRBV5-6 and TRBJ1-3, the CDR3 gives the full variable domain: DAGVTQSPTHLIKTRGQQVTLRCSPKSGHDTVSWYQQALGQGPQFIFQYYEEEERQRGNFPDRFSGHQFPNYSSELNVNALLLGDSALYLCASSRDGGNTIYFGEGSWLTVV.

This chain links TRBV6-2 or TRBV6-3 with TRBJ2-5; D unclear. Per germline, CDR1 MNHEY and CDR2 SVGEGT. CDR3 size: 11 residues. Trimming pared 5 bases from V and 6 bases from J, leaving 7 bases between. CDR3 sequence (DNA): TGTGCCAGCAGTCGTATGAAGACCCAGTACTTC. Its protein is CASSRMKTQYF.

V and J are TRBV24-1 and TRBJ1-2, with no clear D. Germline CDR1 and CDR2: KGHDR and SFDVKD. CDR3 length: 13 amino acids. The V gene lost 4 bases and the J gene lost 8 bases, with 13 bases spanning the gap. CDR3 residues: CATSDLTAGGYTF. Written as DNA, the CDR3 is TGTGCCACCAGTGACCTGACGGCGGGGGGCTACACCTTC.

This clonotype was seen a few times. This rearrangement joins TRBV5-4 to TRBJ2-3; no firm D call. The CDR3 sequence is 13 residues long. Germline loops: CDR1 SGHNT, CDR2 YYREEE (reference sequence). Trimming shortened V by 7 bases and J by 1 base, and 10 bases separated the two germline ends. CDR3: CASAPRGTDTQYF. CDR3 bases: TGTGCCAGCGCTCCCCGGGGCACAGATACGCAGTATTTT.

This chain joins TRBV10-3 and TRBJ2-3; D is unclear. This CDR3 has 15 residues. Germline CDR1 is ENHRY and CDR2 is SYGVKD. V lost 6 bases to trimming and J lost 5 bases, with 18 bases between them. CDR3: CAISNRGPPEDTQYF. In nucleotides, the CDR3 is TGTGCCATCAGCAACCGCGGACCCCCTGAAGATACGCAGTATTTT.

This chain joins TRBV7-3 and TRBJ2-2; tentative D call: TRBD2 (5 bases). Germline CDR1 and CDR2: SGHTA and FQGTGA. The CDR3 totals 13 residues. Trimming left V 5 bases short and J 7 bases short, with 11 bases between. CDR3 loop: CASSPAVDGELFF. CDR3 sequence (DNA): TGTGCCAGCAGCCCAGCGGTCGACGGGGAGCTGTTTTTT.

The chain carries TRBV30 and TRBJ2-3; 7 bases line up with TRBD2. The junction had 6 bases not matched to a gene; V was cut back by 5 bases and J by 10 bases. The CDR3 spans 11 residues. The germline CDR1 and CDR2 sequences are GTSNPN and SVGIG (reference sequence). As DNA, the CDR3 is TGTGCCTGGGGGGGAGGGCTATCGCAGTATTTT. Its protein product is CAWGGGLSQYF. The full variable domain, completed using reference TRBV30 and TRBJ2-3, is SQTIHQWPATLVQPVGSPLSLECTVEGTSNPNLYWYRQAAGRGLQLLFYSVGIGQISSEVPQNLSASRPQDRQFILSSKKLLLSDSGFYLCAWGGGLSQYFGPGTRLTVL.

The rearrangement links TRBV2 to TRBJ1-1; weak D call: TRBD1 (6 bases). This CDR3 comprises 13 residues. Trimming removed 4 bases from V and 5 bases from J, with 11 bases in between. Germline V gene lookup returns CDR1 SNHLY and CDR2 FYNNEI. The CDR3 region is CASSVQGDTEAFF. CDR3 nucleotides: TGTGCCAGCAGTGTACAGGGAGATACTGAAGCTTTCTTT.

The gene calls are TRBV28 and TRBJ2-1; D call uncertain. The J call may be mistaken, given a closer DNA end match to TRBJ2-7. The CDR3 contains 13 residues. CDR1 is MDHEN and CDR2 is SYDVKM in the germline V gene. The CDR3 protein is CASGLRPVYEQYF. Written as DNA, the CDR3 is TGTGCCAGTGGGTTGAGGCCTGTGTACGAGCAGTACTTC.

The V and J genes are TRBV6-2 or TRBV6-3 and TRBJ2-3; 12 nucleotides match TRBD2. The J segment lost 5 bases and the V segment lost 5 bases, leaving 5 bases of the junction unmatched. Germline V CDR1 and CDR2: MNHEY, SVGEGT. The CDR3 contains 15 residues. CDR3 bases: TGTGCCAGCAGTATCATGACTAGCGGGAGAGATACGCAGTATTTT. Encoded protein: CASSIMTSGRDTQYF.

The chain has TRBV24-1 and TRBJ2-3; D perhaps matches TRBD1 (6 bases). The CDR3 extends over 15 amino acids. V lost 3 bases and J lost 2, with 11 bases in between. CDR1 is KGHDR, CDR2 SFDVKD, per germline. CDR3 loop: CATSDPGQSTDTQYF. Written as DNA, the CDR3 is TGTGCCACCAGTGATCCTGGACAGTCCACAGATACGCAGTATTTT.

V usage is TRBV2 and J usage is TRBJ2-2; 8 bases agree with TRBD2. Germline CDR1 SNHLY, CDR2 FYNNEI. V shed 4 bases, J shed 7 bases, and the junction held 8 bases outside the gene matches. The CDR3 runs 15 residues. The CDR3, as DNA: TGTGCCAGCAGTGTAGGGCTAGCGGGCGACGGGGAGCTGTTTTTT. Residues: CASSVGLAGDGELFF.

The chain couples TRBV7-8 to TRBJ1-1; a possible D gene is TRBD1 (6 bases). Trimming took off 4 bases at V and 3 bases at J, with 12 bases between the two ends. Germline lookup yields CDR1 SGHVS and CDR2 FQNEAQ. This CDR3 contains 14 residues. The CDR3, as DNA: TGTGCCAGCAGCTACCAGACAGGCCACACTGAAGCTTTCTTT. Amino acids: CASSYQTGHTEAFF.

This clonotype was counted a few times. This CDR3 is CASRTGTPNNSPLHF. In DNA form, the CDR3 reads TGTGCCAGCAGGACCGGGACACCTAATAATTCACCCCTCCACTTT. The chain carries TRBV12-3 or TRBV12-4 and TRBJ1-6; D perhaps matches TRBD1 (6 bases). CDR3 length: 15 residues. The germline V and J ends were trimmed by 6 bases and 5 bases, with 14 bases remaining between them.

V gene TRBV12-3 or TRBV12-4 combines with J gene TRBJ1-1, with 9 bases that match TRBD1. Trimming took 5 bases from V and 6 from J; bases not matched to a gene: 10. The CDR3 is made up of 15 amino acids. CDR3: CASSIGTGIRPEAFF. The DNA for the CDR3 is TGTGCCAGCAGTATAGGGACAGGGATTAGACCTGAAGCTTTCTTT.

The genes are TRBV19 and TRBJ1-4; 8 bases are a match to TRBD1. Germline V gene sequence: CDR1 LNHDA, CDR2 SQIVND (reference sequence). The CDR3 is 15 amino acids. The V and J ends lost 3 bases and 10 bases, in that order; junction bases with no gene match: 10. In DNA form, the CDR3 reads TGTGCCAGTAGTATCTACCGCGGACAGGGTGGAAAACTGTTTTTT. It translates to CASSIYRGQGGKLFF.

This sequence joins TRBV4-1 and TRBJ1-2, with unresolved D. The CDR3 is 15 residues long. V was pared by 1 base and J by 5 bases, with 14 bases between. CDR1 is MGHRA and CDR2 is YSYEKL in the germline V gene. Here the CDR3 reads CASSQVGSRVYGYTF. In DNA form, the CDR3 reads TGCGCCAGCAGCCAAGTAGGGTCGAGGGTATATGGCTACACCTTC.

Only a few counts were recorded for this clonotype. CDR3 region: CATGTSGYNEQFF. The CDR3 nucleotides are TGTGCTACCGGGACTAGCGGCTACAATGAGCAGTTCTTC. This chain connects TRBV12-5 to TRBJ2-1; TRBD2 aligns across 11 bases. Germline CDR1 is LGHNT and CDR2 is FRNRAP. The CDR3 has 13 residues. Trimming cost V 10 bases and J 3 bases; bases outside gene matches: 2.

The chain recombines TRBV6-1 with TRBJ2-7; TRBD1 matches at 7 bases. This CDR3 region has 13 residues. Germline CDR1 reads MNHNS; CDR2 reads SASEGT. J gave up 5 bases and V 5 bases, and 6 bases lay outside the gene matches. In DNA, the CDR3 is TGTGCCAGCAGTAGCAGAGGGGGCGACGAGCAGTACTTC. Translated: CASSSRGGDEQYF.

The chain links TRBV27 to TRBJ2-7, with 11 bases matching TRBD2. Germline CDR1 is MNHEY and CDR2 is SMNVEV (reference sequence). The junction had 4 bases not matched to a gene; V was cut back by 7 bases and J by 2 bases. The CDR3 runs to 14 residues. The CDR3, as DNA: TGTGCCAGCAAAGGACTAGCGGGCCCCTACGAGCAGTACTTC. Translating it yields CASKGLAGPYEQYF.

J is TRBJ2-5 and V is TRBV6-5; D not certain. This CDR3 is built from 18 residues. V was pared by 0 bases and J by 2 bases, with 19 bases between. Per germline, CDR1 MNHEY and CDR2 SVGAGI. CDR3 sequence: CASSYSSKRVVIQETQYF. DNA for the CDR3: TGTGCCAGCAGTTACTCGAGTAAAAGGGTCGTGATTCAAGAGACCCAGTACTTC.